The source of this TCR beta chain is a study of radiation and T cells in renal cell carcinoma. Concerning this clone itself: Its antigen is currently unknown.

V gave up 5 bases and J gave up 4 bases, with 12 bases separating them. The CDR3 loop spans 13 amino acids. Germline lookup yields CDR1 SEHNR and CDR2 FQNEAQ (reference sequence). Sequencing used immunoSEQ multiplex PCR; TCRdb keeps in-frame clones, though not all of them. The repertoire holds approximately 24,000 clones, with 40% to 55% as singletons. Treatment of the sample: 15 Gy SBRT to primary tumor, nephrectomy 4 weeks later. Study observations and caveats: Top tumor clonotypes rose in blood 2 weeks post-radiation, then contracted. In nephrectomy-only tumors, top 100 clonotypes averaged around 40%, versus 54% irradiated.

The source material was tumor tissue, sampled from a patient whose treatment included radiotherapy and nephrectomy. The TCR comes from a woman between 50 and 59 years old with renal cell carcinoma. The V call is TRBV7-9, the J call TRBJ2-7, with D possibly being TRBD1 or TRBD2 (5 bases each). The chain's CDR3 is CASSPGTSYEQYF. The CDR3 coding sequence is TGTGCCAGCAGCCCTGGGACCTCGTACGAGCAGTACTTC.